Each of the 18 T cell receptor beta chains below was sequenced from the same sample in a study of response to subunit inactivated influenza vaccine. TCRdb re-derived calls from the RT-PCR reads in MiXCR, one entry per CDR3 protein. The sample records about 520,000 distinct CDR3 sequences, roughly 25% being singletons. The material sequenced was CD4+ T cells sorted from PBMCs, taken about 5 days after vaccination. Receptors were obtained from a man aged 50-59 years who received an inactivated influenza vaccine.

This chain links TRBV6-5 with TRBJ2-1; 9 bases line up with TRBD2. CDR1 and CDR2 from the germline V gene are MNHEY and SVGAGI. Trimming cost V 11 bases and J 8 bases; bases outside gene matches: 4. This CDR3 contains 11 residues. The CDR3 sequence: CAASGRYEQFF. CDR3 coding DNA: TGTGCCGCCAGCGGGAGGTATGAGCAGTTCTTC.

The rearrangement links TRBV28 to TRBJ2-1; D perhaps matches TRBD2 (5 bases). The CDR3 is made up of 14 amino acids. V lost 5 bases and J 9 bases, leaving 17 bases between the germline ends. Germline CDR1 and CDR2: MDHEN and SYDVKM. Here the CDR3 reads CASSPTTAGGEQFF. DNA of the CDR3: TGTGCCAGCAGTCCGACCACCGCGGGCGGTGAGCAGTTCTTC. Full variable domain (missing parts from reference TRBV28 and TRBJ2-1): DVKVTQSSRYLVKRTGEKVFLECVQDMDHENMFWYRQDPGLGLRLIYFSYDVKMKEKGDIPEGYSVSREKKERFSLILESASTNQTSMYLCASSPTTAGGEQFFGPGTRLTVL.

The V call is TRBV10-3, the J call TRBJ1-5; 7 bases are shared with TRBD1. In germline, CDR1 is ENHRY, CDR2 SYGVKD. With V trimmed by 4 bases and J by 2 bases, 8 bases remained unmatched. The CDR3 extends over 16 amino acids. Here the CDR3 DNA reads TGTGCCATCAGTGCGACGACAGGGAGGGGCAATCAGCCCCAGCATTTT. Its protein product is CAISATTGRGNQPQHF.

The gene calls are TRBV7-9 and TRBJ1-4; D is uncertain. Germline V lookup: CDR1 SEHNR, CDR2 FQNEAQ (reference sequence). The ends were cut back, 2 bases at V and 5 bases at J, with 15 bases in the middle. The CDR3 consists of 16 residues. The CDR3 sequence: CASSLSLGRQNEKLFF. In nucleotides, the CDR3 is TGTGCCAGCAGCTTAAGCCTAGGCCGTCAAAATGAAAAACTGTTTTTT.

The genes are TRBV5-1 and TRBJ2-5; 12 nucleotides agree with TRBD2. With 2 bases clipped from V and 11 bases from J, the junction kept 10 bases outside the gene matches. CDR1 SGHRS and CDR2 YFSETQ come from the germline V gene. CDR3 length: 15 amino acids. CDR3 bases: TGCGCCAGCAGCTTACCTGGTGGACTAGCGGGGACTCAGTACTTC. Its protein product is CASSLPGGLAGTQYF.

This chain uses TRBV5-1 with TRBJ2-5, with 9 bases that match TRBD2. J was trimmed by 0 bases and V by 2 bases; bases with no gene match: 23. CDR1 is SGHRS, CDR2 YFSETQ, per germline. There are 22 residues in the CDR3. CDR3 protein: CASSFGDRVRGGGDRYQETQYF. The CDR3 coding sequence is TGCGCCAGCAGCTTCGGGGACCGAGTCCGTGGCGGGGGGGATAGGTACCAAGAGACCCAGTACTTC.

This sequence joins TRBV24-1 and TRBJ2-3; D is ambiguous. Germline loops: CDR1 KGHDR, CDR2 SFDVKD. Trimming removed 5 bases at V and 2 bases at J, with 10 bases between. CDR3 length: 14 amino acids. In nucleotides, the CDR3 is TGTGCCACCAGTGGAGCTCTGAACACAGATACGCAGTATTTT. Amino acid sequence: CATSGALNTDTQYF.

This clonotype was found a few times. The V call is TRBV12-3 or TRBV12-4, the J call TRBJ2-2, with D possibly being TRBD1 or TRBD2 (5 bases each). This CDR3 region has 16 residues. The germline V and J ends were trimmed by 3 bases and 4 bases, with 15 bases remaining between them. CDR3 bases: TGTGCCAGCAGTTTTTTCCCGGGGACGGGCACCGGGGAGCTGTTTTTT. This gives the protein CASSFFPGTGTGELFF.

V is TRBV3-1 and J is TRBJ1-6; tentative D call: TRBD1 (5 bases). The CDR3 contains 14 residues. In germline, CDR1 is LGHDT, CDR2 YNNKEL (reference sequence). Trimming pared 1 base from V and 10 bases from J, leaving 11 bases between. The CDR3 loop reads CASSQGRERSPLHF. The CDR3 DNA sequence: TGTGCCAGCAGCCAAGGCAGGGAGCGGTCACCCCTCCACTTT.

This clonotype was picked up one time. The junction departs from germline at one end; a sequencing error may be responsible. The rearrangement joins TRBV7-2 to TRBJ2-5; TRBD2 might be the D (6 bases). Germline V gives CDR1 SGHTA, CDR2 FQGNSA. CDR3 length: 13 residues. The chain's CDR3 is CASTYPGGETRYF. The DNA for the CDR3 is TGTGCCAGCACTTACCCGGGCGGGGAGACCCGGTACTTC. Filled out from reference TRBV7-2 and TRBJ2-5, the complete variable domain reads GAGVSQSPSNKVTEKGKDVELRCDPISGHTALYWYRQSLGQGLEFLIYFQGNSAPDKSGLPSDRFSAERTGGSVSTLTIQRTQQEDSAVYLCASTYPGGETRYFGPGTRLLVL.

J is TRBJ2-2 and V is TRBV4-3, with D possibly matching TRBD1 (5 bases). Germline assignment: CDR1 LGHNA and CDR2 YSLEER. V was clipped by 0 bases and J by 2 bases, with 7 bases between them. This CDR3 comprises 15 residues. CDR3: CASSQDTGNTGELFF. CDR3 bases: TGCGCCAGCAGCCAAGATACAGGCAACACCGGGGAGCTGTTTTTT.

The table lists this clonotype with many counts. The chain carries TRBV12-3 or TRBV12-4 and TRBJ2-3; tentatively, D is TRBD2 (7 bases). Trimming removed 6 bases from V and 5 bases from J, with 18 bases in between. The CDR3 covers 15 residues. The CDR3 nucleotides read TGTGCCAGCAGCCGGGGGGCAGGCCGCGGAGATACGCAGTATTTT. Protein sequence: CASSRGAGRGDTQYF.

This clonotype was detected only a few times. The J gene is TRBJ2-3, the V gene TRBV6-1; 11 positions agree with TRBD1. Germline loops: CDR1 MNHNS, CDR2 SASEGT. CDR3 length: 16 residues. The ends lost 3 bases at V and 5 bases at J; junction bases unmatched: 7. DNA for the CDR3: TGTGCCAGCAGTGATATGGACAGGGGGCGCCTAGATACGCAGTATTTT. It encodes CASSDMDRGRLDTQYF.

Ten or more counts support this clonotype. The chain employs TRBV5-1 and TRBJ2-5, with D possibly matching TRBD1 (5 bases). This CDR3 region has 14 residues. Per germline, CDR1 SGHRS and CDR2 YFSETQ. Trimming took 0 bases from V and 0 from J, leaving 6 bases between them. CDR3 nucleotides: TGCGCCAGCAGCTTGGCAGGGAACCAAGAGACCCAGTACTTC. It translates to CASSLAGNQETQYF.

The rearrangement uses TRBV5-1 and TRBJ2-2; D not certain. The V end lost 4 bases, the J end lost 6 bases, and 10 bases lay between the germline ends. Germline loops: CDR1 SGHRS, CDR2 YFSETQ. The length of the CDR3 is 13 residues. CDR3 nucleotide sequence: TGCGCCAGCAGCCCGGGCTGGTCCGGGGAGCTGTTTTTT. It yields the protein CASSPGWSGELFF.

This clonotype has only one observation. V gene TRBV25-1 combines with J gene TRBJ1-6; weak D call: TRBD1 (5 bases). Trimming removed 3 bases at V and 6 bases at J, with 15 bases between. The germline V gene has CDR1 MGHDK and CDR2 SYGVNS. The CDR3 length is 16 residues. The CDR3 loop reads CASSDSSRGSNSPLHF. The CDR3 DNA reads TGTGCCAGCAGTGATTCCTCTAGGGGCTCTAATTCACCCCTCCACTTT.

This clonotype was seen repeatedly, ten times or more. V gene TRBV5-1 combines with J gene TRBJ2-2; D is perhaps TRBD1 (5 bases). The CDR3 totals 16 residues. Germline CDR1 is SGHRS and CDR2 is YFSETQ. The ends were cut back, 2 bases at V and 0 bases at J, with 11 bases in the middle. The DNA for the CDR3 is TGCGCCAGCAGCTTTTCGACAGTTGCGAACACCGGGGAGCTGTTTTTT. Protein: CASSFSTVANTGELFF.

Comment on this clonotype: A read error may produce the germline difference seen at one junction end. The CDR3 DNA follows: TGCGCCAGCAGCTCGCCGAAAAGGGACAGGGGGACAGATACGCAGAATTTT. It is translated as CASSSPKRDRGTDTQNF. The chain is built from TRBV5-1 and TRBJ2-3; 11 bases match TRBD1. This CDR3 contains 17 residues. The germline V gene encodes CDR1 SGHRS and CDR2 YFSETQ.